This T cell receptor beta chain derives from a study of T-cell memory formation after mild COVID-19. Study as a whole: For the most part, TCR clusters were specific to one donor. General study points: Contracting CD4+ clones were located mainly in CM and EM, and CD8+ clones in EMRA. Contracting clones, day 15 to 85, had balanced CD4/CD8, and later expanders favored CD4+.

The authors produced TCR alpha and TCR beta cDNA libraries with sample barcodes and UMIs by 5'RACE using constant-segment primers. TCRdb called the 5' RACE reads again in MiXCR, with one record for every CDR3 protein. The table has more than 400,000 distinct CDR3 sequences, 15% to 20% seen once; the top ten hold 10% to 15%. This CDR3 contains 12 residues. Germline CDR1 is MNHEY and CDR2 is SMNVEV (reference sequence). Trimming took 2 bases from V and 6 from J, leaving 5 bases between them. This clonotype was counted a few times. The antigen is undetermined. This TCR came from an adult woman who had mild COVID-19 (a few samples of this study predate the infection). Cell type and time point are not known. The sample was PBMCs or a T cell subset sorted from them (not recorded which). The chain links TRBV27 to TRBJ2-1, with unresolved D. As DNA, the CDR3 is TGTGCCAGCAGTTTAAGACTCAATGAGCAGTTCTTC. Translation gives CASSLRLNEQFF.